A selection of T cell receptor beta chains follows, all from one sample in a study of cytomegalovirus exposure and HLA in healthy donors. Assay: immunoSEQ multiplex PCR; the TCRdb copy retains only in-frame clones and omits some. The sample lists approximately 150,000 clones; more than 75% were seen once. Sample: PBMCs. The receptors were gathered from a female donor in good health and CMV-seronegative. CDR3s include the opening cysteine and the closing phenylalanine or tryptophan. The D gene is left open where the match is weak. The size entry is marked missing in some rows and otherwise reads once, few, many or a size class.

d_call: NA
clone_size: NA
v_call: TRBV7-9
j_call: TRBJ2-3
cdr3_aa: CASSAQVERSPQYF
cdr3_nt: TGTGCCAGCAGCGCCCAGGTTGAGCGGAGCCCGCAGTATTTT

d_call: TRBD1
clone_size: NA
v_call: TRBV30
j_call: TRBJ1-5
cdr3_aa: CAWSYGTGFNQPQHF
cdr3_nt: TGTGCCTGGAGTTACGGGACAGGTTTCAATCAGCCCCAGCATTTT

d_call: TRBD2
clone_size: NA
v_call: TRBV15
j_call: TRBJ2-1
cdr3_aa: CATSTAGSSYNEQFF
cdr3_nt: TGTGCCACCAGCACAGCGGGAAGCTCCTACAATGAGCAGTTCTTC

d_call: TRBD2
clone_size: NA
v_call: TRBV4-1
j_call: TRBJ2-7
cdr3_aa: CASSQDLLAANYEQYF
cdr3_nt: TGCGCCAGCAGCCAAGATCTCCTAGCGGCGAATTACGAGCAGTACTTC

d_call: TRBD1
clone_size: NA
v_call: TRBV7-2
j_call: TRBJ1-5
cdr3_aa: CASSSGQGNQPQHF
cdr3_nt: TGTGCCAGCAGCTCAGGACAGGGCAATCAGCCCCAGCATTTT

d_call: TRBD1
clone_size: NA
v_call: TRBV7-3
j_call: TRBJ1-5
cdr3_aa: CASSPDRAQPQHF
cdr3_nt: TGTGCCAGCAGCCCCGACAGGGCTCAGCCCCAGCATTTT

d_call: TRBD2
clone_size: NA
v_call: TRBV6-5
j_call: TRBJ2-5
cdr3_aa: CASRRGLVQETQYF
cdr3_nt: TGTGCCAGCAGGCGAGGACTAGTCCAAGAGACCCAGTACTTC

d_call: NA
clone_size: NA
v_call: TRBV30
j_call: TRBJ2-1
cdr3_aa: CAWSVIRDEQFF
cdr3_nt: TGTGCCTGGAGTGTAATTCGAGATGAGCAGTTCTTC

d_call: NA
clone_size: NA
v_call: TRBV5-4
j_call: TRBJ2-1
cdr3_aa: CASSLGVYYNEQFF
cdr3_nt: TGTGCCAGCAGCTTAGGGGTTTATTACAATGAGCAGTTCTTC

d_call: TRBD1
clone_size: NA
v_call: TRBV30
j_call: TRBJ2-7
cdr3_aa: CAFTFPTGGEQYF
cdr3_nt: TGTGCCTTCACCTTCCCGACAGGGGGCGAGCAGTACTTC

d_call: NA
clone_size: NA
v_call: TRBV15
j_call: TRBJ1-5
cdr3_aa: CATSRDRAGNQPQHF
cdr3_nt: TGTGCCACCAGCAGAGATAGGGCAGGGAATCAGCCCCAGCATTTT

d_call: TRBD2
clone_size: NA
v_call: TRBV7-8
j_call: TRBJ2-1
cdr3_aa: CASSDGTSGIHPLYNEQFF
cdr3_nt: TGTGCCAGCAGCGACGGGACTAGCGGGATCCACCCACTTTACAATGAGCAGTTCTTC

d_call: NA
clone_size: NA
v_call: TRBV5-1
j_call: TRBJ2-5
cdr3_aa: CASSPEFPREQYF
cdr3_nt: TGCGCCAGCAGCCCCGAATTCCCTAGGGAGCAGTACTTC

d_call: NA
clone_size: NA
v_call: TRBV28
j_call: TRBJ1-5
cdr3_aa: CASSLRAGPRGPQHF
cdr3_nt: TGTGCCAGCAGTTTAAGGGCGGGACCCCGAGGGCCCCAGCATTTT

d_call: TRBD2
clone_size: NA
v_call: TRBV27
j_call: TRBJ2-1
cdr3_aa: CASSSWTSGRQNEQFF
cdr3_nt: TGTGCCAGCAGTTCGTGGACTAGCGGACGTCAGAATGAGCAGTTCTTC

d_call: TRBD2
clone_size: NA
v_call: TRBV19
j_call: TRBJ2-3
cdr3_aa: CASSRGLATSSDTQYF
cdr3_nt: TGTGCCAGTAGTAGAGGACTAGCGACATCCTCGGATACGCAGTATTTT

d_call: TRBD1
clone_size: NA
v_call: TRBV19
j_call: TRBJ2-2
cdr3_aa: CASYRYRGGGELFF
cdr3_nt: TGTGCCTCTTATCGTTACAGGGGCGGCGGGGAGCTGTTTTTT

d_call: TRBD1
clone_size: NA
v_call: TRBV4-1
j_call: TRBJ1-2
cdr3_aa: CASSPPTGGRTNYGYTF
cdr3_nt: TGCGCCAGCAGCCCCCCGACAGGGGGAAGGACTAACTATGGCTACACCTTC

d_call: NA
clone_size: NA
v_call: TRBV29-1
j_call: TRBJ2-1
cdr3_aa: CSTVSASENEQFF
cdr3_nt: TGCAGCACCGTTTCGGCTAGCGAGAATGAGCAGTTCTTC

d_call: NA
clone_size: few
v_call: TRBV4-1
j_call: TRBJ2-4
cdr3_aa: CASSQDGGGLAKNIQYF
cdr3_nt: TGCGCCAGCAGCCAAGATGGGGGGGGGCTAGCCAAAAACATTCAGTACTTC

d_call: NA
clone_size: NA
v_call: TRBV27
j_call: TRBJ2-7
cdr3_aa: CASSEVGVGHEQYF
cdr3_nt: TGTGCCAGCAGTGAGGTGGGAGTGGGCCACGAGCAGTACTTC

d_call: NA
clone_size: NA
v_call: TRBV25-1
j_call: TRBJ1-2
cdr3_aa: CASKGSSVLDTYGYTF
cdr3_nt: TGTGCCAGCAAAGGGTCAAGTGTGCTGGACACTTATGGCTACACCTTC

d_call: TRBD1
clone_size: NA
v_call: TRBV28
j_call: TRBJ1-2
cdr3_aa: CASRRRDSTNYGYTF
cdr3_nt: TGTGCCAGCAGACGCCGGGACAGTACTAACTATGGCTACACCTTC